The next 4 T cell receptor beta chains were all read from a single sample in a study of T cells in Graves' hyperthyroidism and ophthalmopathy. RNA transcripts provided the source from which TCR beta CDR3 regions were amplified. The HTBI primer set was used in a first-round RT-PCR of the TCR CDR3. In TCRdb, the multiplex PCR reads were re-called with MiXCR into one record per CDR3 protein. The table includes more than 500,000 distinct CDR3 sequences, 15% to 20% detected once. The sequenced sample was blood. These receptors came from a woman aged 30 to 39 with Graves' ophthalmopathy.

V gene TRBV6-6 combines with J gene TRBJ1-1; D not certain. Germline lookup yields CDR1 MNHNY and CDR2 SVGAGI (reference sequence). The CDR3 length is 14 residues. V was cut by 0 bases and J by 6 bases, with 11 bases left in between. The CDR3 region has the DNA TGTGCCAGCAGTTACTCTATCCAATCGGCTGAAGCTTTCTTT. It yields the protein CASSYSIQSAEAFF.

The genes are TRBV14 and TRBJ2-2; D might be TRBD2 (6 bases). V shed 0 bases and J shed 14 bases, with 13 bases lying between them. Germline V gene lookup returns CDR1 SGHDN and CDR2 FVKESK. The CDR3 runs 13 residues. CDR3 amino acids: CASSQDVWGTLFF. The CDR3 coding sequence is TGTGCCAGCAGCCAAGATGTCTGGGGGACTCTGTTTTTT.

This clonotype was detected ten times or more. The CDR3 region has the DNA TGTGCCAGCAGCGCCCTGAAGCTGGGCGAGCAGTACTTC. The encoded protein is CASSALKLGEQYF. This sequence joins TRBV7-2 and TRBJ2-7; no clear D gene. V dropped 5 bases and J dropped 6 bases, with 14 bases sitting between them. The length of the CDR3 is 13 residues. CDR1 is SGHTA, CDR2 FQGNSA, per germline.

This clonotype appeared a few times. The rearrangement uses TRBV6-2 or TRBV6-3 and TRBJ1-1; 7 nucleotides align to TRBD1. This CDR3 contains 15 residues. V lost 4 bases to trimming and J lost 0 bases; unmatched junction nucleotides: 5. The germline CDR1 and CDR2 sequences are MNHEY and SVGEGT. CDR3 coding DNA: TGTGCCAGCAGTTTAGGGGGCGCCATGAACACTGAAGCTTTCTTT. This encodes CASSLGGAMNTEAFF.